The sequence of this T cell receptor (beta chain) was determined in a study of T-cell reconstitution after alpha-beta-depleted transplantation in children. Unique molecular identifiers were incorporated when the TCRbeta library was constructed. One entry per CDR3 protein, called by TCRdb with MiXCR from the PCR reads. The table shows some 200,000 distinct CDR3 sequences, with 6.6% occurring only once. This CDR3 has 12 residues. Germline lookup yields CDR1 SQVTM and CDR2 ANQGSEA. V lost 2 bases and J 6 bases, leaving 10 bases between the germline ends. This TCR was sampled from a boy aged 2 to 9 with acute lymphoblastic leukemia, due to receive a stem cell transplant. Material: PBMCs, obtained before TCRalphabeta/CD19-depleted stem cell transplant. This chain connects TRBV29-1 to TRBJ1-2, with no clear D. The CDR3 bases are TGCAGCGTTGAACACAACCGTGATGGCTACACCTTC. This translates into CSVEHNRDGYTF.